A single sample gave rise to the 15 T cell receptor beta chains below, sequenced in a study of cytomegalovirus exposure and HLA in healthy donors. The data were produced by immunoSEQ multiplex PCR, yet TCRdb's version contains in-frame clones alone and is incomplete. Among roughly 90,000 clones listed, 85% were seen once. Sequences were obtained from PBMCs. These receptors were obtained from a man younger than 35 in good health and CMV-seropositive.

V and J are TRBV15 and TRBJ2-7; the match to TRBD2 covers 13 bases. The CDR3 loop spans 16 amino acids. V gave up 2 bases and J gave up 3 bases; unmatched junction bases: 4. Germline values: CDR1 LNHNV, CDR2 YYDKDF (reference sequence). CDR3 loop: CATSRRGLAGDYEQYF. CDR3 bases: TGTGCCACCAGCAGACGCGGACTAGCGGGGGACTACGAGCAGTACTTC.

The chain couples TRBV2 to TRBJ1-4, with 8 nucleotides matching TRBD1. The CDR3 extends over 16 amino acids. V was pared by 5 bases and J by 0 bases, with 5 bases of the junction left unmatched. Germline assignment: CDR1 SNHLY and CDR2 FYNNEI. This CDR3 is CASSRDRTSTNEKLFF. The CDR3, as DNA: TGTGCCAGCAGTCGGGACAGGACATCAACTAATGAAAAACTGTTTTTT.

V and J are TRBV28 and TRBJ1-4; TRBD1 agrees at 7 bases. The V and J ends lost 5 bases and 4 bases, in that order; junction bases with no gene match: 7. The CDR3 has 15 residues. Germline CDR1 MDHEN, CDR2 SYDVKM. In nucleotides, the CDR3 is TGTGCCAGCAGTGTCCTACAGGGGAATAATGAAAAACTGTTTTTT. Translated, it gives CASSVLQGNNEKLFF. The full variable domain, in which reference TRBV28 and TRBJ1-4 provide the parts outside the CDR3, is DVKVTQSSRYLVKRTGEKVFLECVQDMDHENMFWYRQDPGLGLRLIYFSYDVKMKEKGDIPEGYSVSREKKERFSLILESASTNQTSMYLCASSVLQGNNEKLFFGSGTQLSVL.

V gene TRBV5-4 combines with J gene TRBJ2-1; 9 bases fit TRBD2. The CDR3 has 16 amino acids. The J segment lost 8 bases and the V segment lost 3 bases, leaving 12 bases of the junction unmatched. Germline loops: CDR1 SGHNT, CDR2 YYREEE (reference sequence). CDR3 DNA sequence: TGTGCCAGCAGCTGGGCTAGCGGGGTCGGGACCGATGAGCAGTTCTTC. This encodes CASSWASGVGTDEQFF. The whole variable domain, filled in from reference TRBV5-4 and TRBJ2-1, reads ETGVTQSPTHLIKTRGQQVTLRCSSQSGHNTVSWYQQALGQGPQFIFQYYREEENGRGNFPPRFSGLQFPNYSSELNVNALELDDSALYLCASSWASGVGTDEQFFGPGTRLTVL.

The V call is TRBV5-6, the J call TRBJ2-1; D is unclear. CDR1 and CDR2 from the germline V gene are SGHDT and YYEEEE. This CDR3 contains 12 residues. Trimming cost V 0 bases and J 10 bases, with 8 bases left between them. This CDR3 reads CASSLGSQEQFF. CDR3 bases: TGTGCCAGCAGCTTGGGATCACAAGAGCAGTTCTTC.

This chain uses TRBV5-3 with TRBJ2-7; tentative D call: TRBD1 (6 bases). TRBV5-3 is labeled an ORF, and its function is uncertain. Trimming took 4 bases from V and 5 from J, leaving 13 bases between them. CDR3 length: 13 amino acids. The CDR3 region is CARSQAHRDEQYV. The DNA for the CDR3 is TGTGCCAGAAGCCAGGCCCACAGGGACGAGCAGTACGTC.

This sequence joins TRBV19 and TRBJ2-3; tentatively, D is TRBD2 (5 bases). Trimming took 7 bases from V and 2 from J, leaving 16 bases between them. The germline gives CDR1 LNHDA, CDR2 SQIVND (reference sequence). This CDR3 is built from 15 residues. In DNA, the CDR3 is TGTGCCAGTACTAGCTCGCCTATATTCACAGATACGCAGTATTTT. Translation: CASTSSPIFTDTQYF.

CDR3 in DNA: TGTGCCAGCAGTTTAGGGCAGGCGCCAGAGACCCAGTACTTC. Its translation: CASSLGQAPETQYF. The chain couples TRBV28 to TRBJ2-5; D unresolved. Germline CDR1 reads MDHEN; CDR2 reads SYDVKM. This CDR3 has 14 residues. V was pared by 2 bases and J by 4 bases, with 11 bases between.

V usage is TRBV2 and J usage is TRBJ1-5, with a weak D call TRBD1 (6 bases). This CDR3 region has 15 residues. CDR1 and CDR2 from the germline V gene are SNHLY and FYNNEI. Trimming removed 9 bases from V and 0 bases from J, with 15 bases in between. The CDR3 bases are TGTGCCAGTAATTTTCAGGGGAATAGCAATCAGCCCCAGCATTTT. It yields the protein CASNFQGNSNQPQHF. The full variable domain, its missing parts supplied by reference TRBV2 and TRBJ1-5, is EPEVTQTPSHQVTQMGQEVILRCVPISNHLYFYWYRQILGQKVEFLVSFYNNEISEKSEIFDDQFSVERPDGSNFTLKIRSTKLEDSAMYFCASNFQGNSNQPQHFGDGTRLSIL.

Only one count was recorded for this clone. CDR3 in DNA: TGTGCCATCAGATCGGGGACAGATAACACTGAAGCTTTCTTT. Protein sequence: CAIRSGTDNTEAFF. The chain links TRBV10-3 to TRBJ1-1, with 7 bases lining up with TRBD1. V lost 6 bases, J lost 2 bases, and 6 bases stayed unmatched. Germline CDR1 reads ENHRY; CDR2 reads SYGVKD. The CDR3 is made up of 14 amino acids.

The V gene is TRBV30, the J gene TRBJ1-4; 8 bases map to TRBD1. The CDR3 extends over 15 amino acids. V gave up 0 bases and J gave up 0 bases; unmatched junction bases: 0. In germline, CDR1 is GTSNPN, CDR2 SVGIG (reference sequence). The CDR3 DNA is TGTGCCTGGAGTGTACAGGGGGCAACTAATGAAAAACTGTTTTTT. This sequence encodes CAWSVQGATNEKLFF.

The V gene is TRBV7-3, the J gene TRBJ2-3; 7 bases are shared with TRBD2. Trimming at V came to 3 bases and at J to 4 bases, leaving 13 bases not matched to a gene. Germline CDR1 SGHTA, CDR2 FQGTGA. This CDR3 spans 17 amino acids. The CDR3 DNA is TGTGCCAGCAGCTTTAACTTTCCGCGGGAGCATGCAGATACGCAGTATTTT. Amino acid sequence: CASSFNFPREHADTQYF.

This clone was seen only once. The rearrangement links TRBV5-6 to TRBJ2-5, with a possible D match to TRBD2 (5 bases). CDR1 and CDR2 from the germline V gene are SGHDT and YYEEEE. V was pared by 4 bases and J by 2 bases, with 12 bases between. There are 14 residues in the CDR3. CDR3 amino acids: CASSLGSLQETQYF. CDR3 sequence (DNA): TGTGCCAGCAGCCTGGGGAGTCTACAAGAGACCCAGTACTTC.

The CDR3 protein is CASSLGGTDPYGYTF. The CDR3 DNA follows: TGTGCCAGCAGTTTAGGAGGGACAGACCCCTATGGCTACACCTTC. This chain links TRBV28 with TRBJ1-2; 7 positions match TRBD1. Germline lookup yields CDR1 MDHEN and CDR2 SYDVKM. V lost 2 bases to trimming and J lost 4 bases; unmatched junction nucleotides: 7. The length of the CDR3 is 15 residues.

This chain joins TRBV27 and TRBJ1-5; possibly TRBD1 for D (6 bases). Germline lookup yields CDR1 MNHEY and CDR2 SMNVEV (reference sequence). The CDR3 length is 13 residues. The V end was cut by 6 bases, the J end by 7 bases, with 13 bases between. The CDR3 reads CASRRGARQPQHF. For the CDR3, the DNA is TGTGCCAGCAGGCGGGGGGCGCGCCAGCCCCAGCATTTT.